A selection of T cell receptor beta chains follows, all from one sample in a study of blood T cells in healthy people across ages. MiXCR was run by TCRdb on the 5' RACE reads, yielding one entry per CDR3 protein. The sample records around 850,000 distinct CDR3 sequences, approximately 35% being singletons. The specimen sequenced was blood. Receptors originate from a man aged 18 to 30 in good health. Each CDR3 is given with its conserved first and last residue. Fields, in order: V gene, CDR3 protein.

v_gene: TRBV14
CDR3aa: CASSQVMYSPLHF

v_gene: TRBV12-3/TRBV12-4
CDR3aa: CASSRVKGLAKNIQYF

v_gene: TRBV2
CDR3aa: CASSAEDQNEQFF

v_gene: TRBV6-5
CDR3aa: CASRARGQGEVQPQHF

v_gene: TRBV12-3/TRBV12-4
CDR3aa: CASSRLAGGVYNEQFF

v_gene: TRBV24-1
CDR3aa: CATSDSRFTDTQYF

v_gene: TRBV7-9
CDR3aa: CASSFSSGGLGEQFF

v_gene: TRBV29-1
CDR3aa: CRGLAGLEQFF

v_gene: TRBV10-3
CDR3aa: CAIAGQQETQYF

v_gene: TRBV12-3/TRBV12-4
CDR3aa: CASSLRGRVPDTQYF

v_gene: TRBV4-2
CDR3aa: CASSQSEWGTEAFF

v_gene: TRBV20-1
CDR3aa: CSARARTGGRGTEAFF

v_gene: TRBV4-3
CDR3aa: CASSQGDRKVGGYTF

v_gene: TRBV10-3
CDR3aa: CAISESRAGLTDTQYF

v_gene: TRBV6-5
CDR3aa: CASSDQDNQPQHF

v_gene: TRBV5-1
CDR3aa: CASSLADGINTEAFF

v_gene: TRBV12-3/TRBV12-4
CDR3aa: CASSPGGRGGGYTF

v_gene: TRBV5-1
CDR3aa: CASSLPGRPLTGELFF

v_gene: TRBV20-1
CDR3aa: CSARELGSNGNQPQHF

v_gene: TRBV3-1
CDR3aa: CASSQGRTAYGYTF

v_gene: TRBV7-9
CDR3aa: CASSLSPRDSSYEQYF

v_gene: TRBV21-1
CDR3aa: CASSKDRNRGAKNIQYF

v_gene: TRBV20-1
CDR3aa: CSAPLGNEQYF

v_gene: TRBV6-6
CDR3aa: CASSRGLGTSVQDTQYF

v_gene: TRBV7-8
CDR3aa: CACERGTHNSPLHF

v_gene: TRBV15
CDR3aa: CATSTRTALNYGYTF

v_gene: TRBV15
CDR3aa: CATSRTSGSTDTQYF

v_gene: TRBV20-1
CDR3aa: CSARHRECYGYTF

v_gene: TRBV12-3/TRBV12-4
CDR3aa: CASSSDNQETQYF

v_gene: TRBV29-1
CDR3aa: CSVADRGRIDTQYF

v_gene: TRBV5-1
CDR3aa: CASRVSTGWIYNEQFF

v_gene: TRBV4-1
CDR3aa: CASSQVGRLSAGANVLTF

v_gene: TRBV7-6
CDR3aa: CASSPNTGGSSYNSPLHF

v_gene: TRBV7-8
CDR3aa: CASSSPRLAGNEQFF

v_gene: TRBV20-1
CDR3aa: CSASGEFSYEQYF

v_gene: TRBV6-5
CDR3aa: CASSRDRANQPQHF

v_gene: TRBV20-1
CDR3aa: CSVVWGNYGYTF

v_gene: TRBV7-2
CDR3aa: CASSLVLRETQYF

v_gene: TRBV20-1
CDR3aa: CSAYRDPNTEAFF

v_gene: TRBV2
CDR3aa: CASFGGVETRIYNEQFF

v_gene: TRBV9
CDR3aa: CASSPTGGHYEKLFF

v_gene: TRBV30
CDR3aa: CAWLRQSRNEKLFF

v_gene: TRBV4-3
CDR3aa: CASSQEGPGNEKLFF

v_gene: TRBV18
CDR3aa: CASSPPQRMNTEAFF

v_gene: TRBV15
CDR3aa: CATSRTGQAQETQYF

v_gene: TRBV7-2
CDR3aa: CASSLADSTDTQYF

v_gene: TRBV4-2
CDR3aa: CASSRLAESYNEQFF

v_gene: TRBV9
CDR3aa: CASSEGHAYEQYF

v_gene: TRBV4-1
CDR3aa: CASSPFAGGDYGYTF

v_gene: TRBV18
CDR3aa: CASRLAGAAEDTQYF

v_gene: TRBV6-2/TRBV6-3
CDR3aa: CASKRDGGNYEQYF

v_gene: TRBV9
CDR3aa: CASSVAGQGNTEAFF

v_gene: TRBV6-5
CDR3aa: CASSYNSGGTEAFF

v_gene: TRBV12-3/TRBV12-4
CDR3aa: CASSLIKGQPPEAFF

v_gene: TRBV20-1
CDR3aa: CSAPIAGSGNEQFF